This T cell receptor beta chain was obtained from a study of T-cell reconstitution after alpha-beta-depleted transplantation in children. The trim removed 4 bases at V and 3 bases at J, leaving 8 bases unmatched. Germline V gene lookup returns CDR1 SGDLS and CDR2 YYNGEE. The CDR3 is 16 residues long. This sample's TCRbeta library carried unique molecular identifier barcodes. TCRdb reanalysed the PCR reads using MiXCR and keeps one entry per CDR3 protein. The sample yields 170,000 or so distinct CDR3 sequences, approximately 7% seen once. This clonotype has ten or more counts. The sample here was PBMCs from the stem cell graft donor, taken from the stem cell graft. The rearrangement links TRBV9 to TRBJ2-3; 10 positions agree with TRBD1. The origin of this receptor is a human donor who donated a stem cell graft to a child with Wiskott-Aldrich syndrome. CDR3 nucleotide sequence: TGTGCCAGCAGCTCTACGCCGGGACAGGGGACAGATACGCAGTATTTT. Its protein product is CASSSTPGQGTDTQYF. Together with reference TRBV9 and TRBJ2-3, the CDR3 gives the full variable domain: DSGVTQTPKHLITATGQRVTLRCSPRSGDLSVYWYQQSLDQGLQFLIQYYNGEERAKGNILERFSAQQFPDLHSELNLSSLELGDSALYFCASSSTPGQGTDTQYFGPGTRLTVL.